A single TCR beta chain is shown here with its context. The data belong to a study of blood T cell repertoires in COVID-19. As processed by the authors: Amplification from reference gene primers served as the basis for estimated nucleated cell counts. Repertoires were generated with immunoSEQ multiplex PCR, while TCRdb's copy carries only in-frame clones and drops some. Clone size and the V and J calls come from that table; the DNA yielded D and trimming. The table has about 220,000 clones, about 86% seen once. This TCR was sampled from a woman in her 30s who had recovered from COVID-19. The sample taken for sequencing was peripheral blood.

In DNA, the CDR3 is TGCGCCAGCAGCCCAGCCCCGACAGGACGGAATTCACCCCTCCACTTT. Encoded protein: CASSPAPTGRNSPLHF. This sequence joins TRBV5-1 and TRBJ1-6; a weak D match, TRBD1 (6 bases). The CDR3 length is 16 residues. The germline V gene encodes CDR1 SGHRS and CDR2 YFSETQ. The V gene lost 4 bases and the J gene lost 7 bases, with 18 bases spanning the gap.